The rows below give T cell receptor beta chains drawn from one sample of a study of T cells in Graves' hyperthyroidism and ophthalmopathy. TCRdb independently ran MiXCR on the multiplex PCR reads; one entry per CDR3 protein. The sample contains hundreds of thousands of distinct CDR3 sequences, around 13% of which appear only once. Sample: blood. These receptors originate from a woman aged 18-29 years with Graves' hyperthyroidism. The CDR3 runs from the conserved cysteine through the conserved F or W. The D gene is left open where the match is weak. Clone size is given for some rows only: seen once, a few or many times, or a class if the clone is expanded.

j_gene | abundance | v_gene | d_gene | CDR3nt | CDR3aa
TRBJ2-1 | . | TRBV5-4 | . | TGTGCCAGCAGCTTGGTCGGCGCGGGACGCGGAGGTGAGCAGTTCTTC | CASSLVGAGRGGEQFF
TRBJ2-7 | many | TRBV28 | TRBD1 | TGTGCCAGCAGTTCACCCGGGACAGGGGGCCGCATGCAGTACTTC | CASSSPGTGGRMQYF
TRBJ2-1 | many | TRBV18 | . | TGTGCCAGCTCACCTCCGGAGATAGGTCGGGAGCAGTTCTTC | CASSPPEIGREQFF
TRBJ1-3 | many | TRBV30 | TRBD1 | TGTGCCTGGAGTCAGGGGACAGGACTGACTGGAAACACCATATATTTT | CAWSQGTGLTGNTIYF
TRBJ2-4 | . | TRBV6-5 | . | TGTGCCAGCAGTTCCAGTAGGGAGGACAAAAACATTCAGTACTTC | CASSSSREDKNIQYF
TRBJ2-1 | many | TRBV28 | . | TGTGCCAGCCACGGGATCCATGAGCAGTTCTTC | CASHGIHEQFF
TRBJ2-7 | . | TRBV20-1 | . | TGCAGTGCTAGAGATTCGCGGCAATTCTACGAGCAGTACTTC | CSARDSRQFYEQYF
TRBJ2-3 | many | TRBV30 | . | TGTGCCTGGCTGCCTCCAGGGGGCACAGATACGCAGTATTTT | CAWLPPGGTDTQYF
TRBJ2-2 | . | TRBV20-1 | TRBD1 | TGCAGTGCTAGCAAGGGGGCGGGGGAGCTGTTTTTT | CSASKGAGELFF
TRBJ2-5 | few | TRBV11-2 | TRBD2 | TGTGCCAGCAGCCCGACTAGCCGATTCCGAGAGACCCAGTACTTC | CASSPTSRFRETQYF
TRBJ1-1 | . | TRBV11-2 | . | TGTGCCAGCAGCTTAGTCCCCGGGGCTGAAGCTTTCTTT | CASSLVPGAEAFF
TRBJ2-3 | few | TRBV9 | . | TGTGCCAGCAGCGTTTGGGACGGGGCCCTCACAGATACGCAGTATTTT | CASSVWDGALTDTQYF
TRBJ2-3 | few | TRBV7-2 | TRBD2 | TGTGCCAGCAGCTTACCTCTTAGCGGGGCCACAGATACGCAGTATTTT | CASSLPLSGATDTQYF
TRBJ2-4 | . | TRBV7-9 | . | TGTGCCAGCAGCTTACCGTCGGAAAAAAACATTCAGTACTTC | CASSLPSEKNIQYF
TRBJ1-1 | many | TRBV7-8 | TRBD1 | TGTGCCAGCAGCCCAAGGGGGCGGTGGACTGAAGCTTTCTTT | CASSPRGRWTEAFF
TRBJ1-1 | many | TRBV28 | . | TGTGCCAGCAGTTTCGGAGGGGATAACACTGAAGCTTTCTTT | CASSFGGDNTEAFF
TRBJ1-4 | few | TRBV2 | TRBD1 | TGTGCCAGCAGTGAGAGGACAGGGTGGAATGAAAAACTGTTTTTT | CASSERTGWNEKLFF
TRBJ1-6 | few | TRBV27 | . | TGTGCCAGCAGTTTATGGGGGGTCACCGATTCACCCCTCCACTTT | CASSLWGVTDSPLHF
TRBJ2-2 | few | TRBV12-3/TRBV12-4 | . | TGTGCCAGCTGCATAGGGGGTTTTAACACCGGGGAGCTGTTTTTT | CASCIGGFNTGELFF
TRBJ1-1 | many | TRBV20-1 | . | TGCAGTTCCCACCAGATCGCTGAAGCTTTCTTT | CSSHQIAEAFF
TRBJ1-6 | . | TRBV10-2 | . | TGCGCCAGCAGAACAGCGGATAATTCACCCCTCCACTTT | CASRTADNSPLHF
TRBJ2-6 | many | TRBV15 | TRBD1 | TGTGCCGTGGGACAGCTCTCTGGGGCCAACGTCCTGACTTTC | CAVGQLSGANVLTF
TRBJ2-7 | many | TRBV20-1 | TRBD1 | TGCAGTGCTAGAGATCCCCAGGGGGCCAACGAGCAGTACTTC | CSARDPQGANEQYF
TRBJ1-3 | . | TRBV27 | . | TGTGCCAGCAGTCTAACAGGGTTGGGCTCTGGAAACACCATATATTTT | CASSLTGLGSGNTIYF
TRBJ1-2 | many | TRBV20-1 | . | TGCAGTGCTAAGGGGGATAACTATGGCTACACCTTC | CSAKGDNYGYTF
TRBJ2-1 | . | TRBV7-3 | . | TGTGCCAGCAGCTTAACGTCACTAACGCCATGCAATGAGCAGTTCTTC | CASSLTSLTPCNEQFF
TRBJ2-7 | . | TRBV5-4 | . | TGTGCCAGCAGCCCCCGGGACTTTAGCGACGAGCAGTACTTC | CASSPRDFSDEQYF
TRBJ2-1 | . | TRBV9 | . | TGTGCCAGCAGCGTAGGAGCGGGTGGGGTCAGTGAGCAGTTCTTC | CASSVGAGGVSEQFF
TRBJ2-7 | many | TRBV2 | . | TGTGCCAGCAGTGAAGCGCCGGGGGATACCTACGAGCAGTACTTC | CASSEAPGDTYEQYF
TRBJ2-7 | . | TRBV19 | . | TGTGCCAGTAGTATTAGGGGTACGACGGACGAGCAGTACTTC | CASSIRGTTDEQYF
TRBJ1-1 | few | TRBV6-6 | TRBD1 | TGTGCCAGCAGTTACGGACAGGGGGAGAACACTGAAGCTTTCTTT | CASSYGQGENTEAFF
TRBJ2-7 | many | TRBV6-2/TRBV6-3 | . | TGTGCCAGCAGAACGGCAGGGCCCTACGAGCAGTACTTC | CASRTAGPYEQYF
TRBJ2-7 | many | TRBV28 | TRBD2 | TGTGCCAGCAGAACCGGGACTAACACCTACGAGCAGTACTTC | CASRTGTNTYEQYF
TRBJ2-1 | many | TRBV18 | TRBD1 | TGTGCCAGCTCACTCCGGACAGGGGGCTACAATGAGCAGTTCTTC | CASSLRTGGYNEQFF
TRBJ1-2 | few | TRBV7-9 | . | TGTGCCAGCAGCTTAGGAGCAGGGGCCGGTAACTATGGCTACACCTTC | CASSLGAGAGNYGYTF
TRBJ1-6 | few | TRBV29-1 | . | TGCAGCGTTGCTGTCAGGAATAATTCACCCCTCCACTTT | CSVAVRNNSPLHF
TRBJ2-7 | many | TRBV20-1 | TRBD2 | TGCAGTGCCACAAGCGGGGGAAGTGGGAGTGAGCAGTACTTC | CSATSGGSGSEQYF
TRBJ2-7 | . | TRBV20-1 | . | TGCAGTGCCAGCCCGGCGCATACCTACGAGCAGTACTTC | CSASPAHTYEQYF
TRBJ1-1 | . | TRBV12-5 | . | TGTGCTAGTGGTTTGGTACTTGGGGAGGCCACTGAAGCTTTCTTT | CASGLVLGEATEAFF
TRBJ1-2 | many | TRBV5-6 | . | TGTGCCAGCAGCCCCACCTTGGCGGGTGGGGGCTATGGCTACACCTTC | CASSPTLAGGGYGYTF
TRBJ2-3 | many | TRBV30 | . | TGTGCCTGGGCCCCCAGGGCGGTTGATACGCAGTATTTT | CAWAPRAVDTQYF
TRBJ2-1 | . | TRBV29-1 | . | TGCAGCGTCGCCGAATCGAGCAATGAGCAGTTCTTC | CSVAESSNEQFF
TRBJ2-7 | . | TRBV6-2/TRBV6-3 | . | TGTGCCAGCGTTTTGGATCCATCGATGGAGCAGTACTTC | CASVLDPSMEQYF
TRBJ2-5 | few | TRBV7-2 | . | TGTGCCAGCAGCCCGGACGGGTCCCAAGAGACCCAGTACTTC | CASSPDGSQETQYF
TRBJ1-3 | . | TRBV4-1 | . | TGCGCCAGCAGGTACACGACCGATCCCTCTGGAAACACCATATATTTT | CASRYTTDPSGNTIYF
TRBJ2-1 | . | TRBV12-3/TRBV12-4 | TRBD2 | TGTGCCAGCAGTTTGGGACTAGCTGATCACTCCTACAATGAGCAGTTCTTC | CASSLGLADHSYNEQFF
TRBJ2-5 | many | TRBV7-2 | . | TGTGCCAGCAGCTTAGGGAGTGGCATATGGGAGACCCAGTACTTC | CASSLGSGIWETQYF
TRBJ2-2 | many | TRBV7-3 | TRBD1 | TGTGCCAGCAGCTCCGGACAGGGGGTCGGGGAGCTGTTTTTT | CASSSGQGVGELFF
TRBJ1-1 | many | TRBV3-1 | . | TGTGCCAGCAGCCAAGCCGCGGACCTATTGGGGGCTGAAGCTTTCTTT | CASSQAADLLGAEAFF
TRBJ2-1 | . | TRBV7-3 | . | TGTGCCAGCAGCCGTTGGACTGGGGACAATGAGCAGTTCTTC | CASSRWTGDNEQFF
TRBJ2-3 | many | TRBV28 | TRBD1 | TGTGCCAGCAGTTCCTACGGGACAGGGGCAGAAGATACGCAGTATTTT | CASSSYGTGAEDTQYF
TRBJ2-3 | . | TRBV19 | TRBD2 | TGTGCCAGTAGTATGGGCCCCGGGACTAGCGGGAGCGGAGATACGCAGTATTTT | CASSMGPGTSGSGDTQYF
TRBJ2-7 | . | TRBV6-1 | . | TGTGCCAGCAGAGACGAATTTGACGGAAACGAGCAGTACTTC | CASRDEFDGNEQYF
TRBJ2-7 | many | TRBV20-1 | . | TGCAGTGCTCCTACTAGTTCCTACGAGCAGTACTTC | CSAPTSSYEQYF
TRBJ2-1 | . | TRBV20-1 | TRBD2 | TGCAGTGCTAGACAAGGTGAAGGCGGGAGCCCCTACAATGAGCAGTTCTTC | CSARQGEGGSPYNEQFF
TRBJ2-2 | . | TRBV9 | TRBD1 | TGTGCCAGCAGCGGTCGACAGGGATACACCGGGGAGCTGTTTTTT | CASSGRQGYTGELFF
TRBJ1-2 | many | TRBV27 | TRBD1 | TGTGCCAGTGGAGACAGGGAGGGTTATGGCTACACCTTC | CASGDREGYGYTF
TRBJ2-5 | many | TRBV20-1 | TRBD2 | TGCAGTGCTCGACGGCCTAGCGGGACTGAGACCCAGTACTTC | CSARRPSGTETQYF
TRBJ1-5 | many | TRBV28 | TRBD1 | TGTGCCAGCAGTGGGACAGGGGTAGAACAGCCCCAGCATTTT | CASSGTGVEQPQHF
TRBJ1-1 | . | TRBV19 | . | TGTGCCAGTAGGCGGCCACCCCCTGAAGCTTTCTTT | CASRRPPPEAFF